Sequencing of this T cell receptor (beta chain) was carried out in a study of blood T cell repertoires in COVID-19. As for the study in general: T cells, B-cell-depleted T cells, or PBMCs provided the cDNA or gDNA that served as material.

The Seattle patients, enrolled during active infection, were followed longitudinally. Source study methods: Reference gene primer amplification in the assay estimated nucleated cell counts. This table comes from immunoSEQ multiplex PCR, and its TCRdb copy is limited to in-frame clones, with some not included. The V and J calls and the clone size are those of that table, but D and trimming were determined from the DNA. The data show about 200,000 clones, roughly 86% seen once. The CDR3 covers 16 residues. V shed 0 bases and J shed 4 bases, with 15 bases lying between them. Germline loops: CDR1 MNHEY, CDR2 SVGAGI.

The chain couples TRBV6-5 to TRBJ1-2; D gene unclear. The sequence came from a woman aged 50 to 60 with COVID-19, enrolled during active disease. Sequenced input: peripheral blood. In DNA form, the CDR3 reads TGTGCCAGCAGTTACTCCTGGCCGTCCGACTTCTATGGCTACACCTTC. Translating it yields CASSYSWPSDFYGYTF.